The 9 T cell receptor beta chains listed next were all sequenced from one sample in a study of CD8 T cells in ankylosing spondylitis. Their target antigens are unknown. Findings and limits, study-wide: One TCR beta motif, made up of roughly 8 highly homologous variants, appeared characteristic of ankylosing spondylitis blood.

TCRdb fed the 5' RACE reads into MiXCR, producing one record per CDR3 protein. The sample includes a few hundred thousand distinct CDR3 sequences, roughly 8% of them seen just once. Specimen: blood, either unsorted or a sorted T cell fraction (not recorded which). Receptors originate from a male donor with ankylosing spondylitis.

A few counts support this clonotype. The CDR3, as DNA: TGCAGTGCAAATCCTAGCGGGAGGTTAAACGAGCAGTACTTC. Protein: CSANPSGRLNEQYF. V is TRBV20-1 and J is TRBJ2-7, with 11 positions matching TRBD2. The CDR3 is made up of 14 amino acids. The V segment lost 6 bases and the J segment 5 bases; nucleotides outside the gene matches: 9. Looked up from germline, CDR1 is DFQATT and CDR2 is SNEGSKA (reference sequence).

The table lists this clonotype with a few counts. The chain uses TRBV20-1 and TRBJ2-2; possible D gene TRBD2, 5 bases. Germline V gene data show CDR1 as DFQATT and CDR2 as SNEGSKA (reference sequence). The CDR3 length is 15 residues. Trimming stripped 4 bases from V and 1 base from J, with 13 bases between. CDR3 nucleotides: TGCAGTGCTACCCGGGGATTGGGGAACACCGGGGAGCTGTTTTTT. Amino acid sequence: CSATRGLGNTGELFF.

This clonotype was observed a few times. V is TRBV6-6 and J is TRBJ2-1, with D perhaps TRBD1 (6 bases). CDR3 length equals 12 residues. In germline, CDR1 is MNHNY, CDR2 SVGAGI (reference sequence). V lost 6 bases to trimming and J lost 15 bases, with 18 bases between them. CDR3 region: CASSRHRDQAFF. The CDR3 DNA sequence: TGTGCCAGCAGCCGACACAGGGACCAAGCGTTCTTC.

This clonotype was seen repeatedly, ten times or more. The CDR3 DNA is TGCAGCGTCGGGGGCGATGAGCAGTTCTTC. It codes for CSVGGDEQFF. The chain uses TRBV29-1 and TRBJ2-1; D may match TRBD1 or TRBD2 (6 bases each). There are 10 residues in the CDR3. Per germline, CDR1 SQVTM and CDR2 ANQGSEA. Trimming took 6 bases from V and 8 from J, leaving 8 bases between them.

This clonotype was observed a handful of times. The chain carries TRBV5-6 and TRBJ1-1; D remains ambiguous. The CDR3 has 12 amino acids. Germline V gene lookup returns CDR1 SGHDT and CDR2 YYEEEE. Trimming took off 5 bases at V and 2 bases at J, with 7 bases between the two ends. The CDR3 protein is CASRRANTEAFF. Written as DNA, the CDR3 is TGTGCCAGCAGGAGGGCTAACACTGAAGCTTTCTTT.

This clonotype has ten or more counts. The chain uses TRBV5-1 and TRBJ2-7; tentative D call: TRBD2 (5 bases). V was trimmed by 5 bases and J by 5 bases, leaving 17 bases between them. Germline V gene lookup returns CDR1 SGHRS and CDR2 YFSETQ. The CDR3 has 14 residues. The CDR3 bases are TGCGCCAGCAGACCCCCCGGGATCCAGAACGAGCAGTACTTC. Residues: CASRPPGIQNEQYF.

This clonotype came up a few times. This chain connects TRBV5-1 to TRBJ2-5, with unresolved D. Between the trimmed V and J ends, which lost 0 bases and 5 bases, there was a span of 14 bases. Germline lookup yields CDR1 SGHRS and CDR2 YFSETQ. The CDR3 is made up of 15 amino acids. The DNA for the CDR3 is TGCGCCAGCAGCTTGGCGACGGAGCCGGTGGAGACCCAGTACTTC. Translating it yields CASSLATEPVETQYF.

This chain links TRBV28 with TRBJ2-7; D is unclear. Germline CDR1 is MDHEN and CDR2 is SYDVKM. The CDR3 covers 12 residues. Trimming left V 6 bases short and J 4 bases short, with 10 bases between. In nucleotides, the CDR3 is TGTGCCAGCAGCTATACCCAGTACGAGCAGTACTTC. Amino acids: CASSYTQYEQYF.

The chain combines TRBV4-2 with TRBJ2-7; 7 nucleotides line up with TRBD1. The CDR3 is 14 residues long. Germline loops: CDR1 LGHNA, CDR2 YNFKEQ. Trimming removed 2 bases from V and 3 bases from J; junction bases left unmatched: 4. CDR3 residues: CASSQTTGHYEQYF. The CDR3, as DNA: TGTGCCAGCAGCCAAACGACAGGGCACTACGAGCAGTACTTC.